The clone carrying this T cell receptor beta chain was detected only a few times. Its antigen remains unknown. The CDR3 runs 15 residues. Trimming removed 4 bases at V and 4 bases at J, with 14 bases between. The source of the sample is a study of T-cell reconstitution after alpha-beta-depleted transplantation in children. Overall study results and limits: By about two months after transplant, alpha-beta T cells reportedly arose from several hundred graft clones that had expanded. T-cell numbers and diversity, one year after transplant, stemmed largely from T cells that were newly produced. Elevated TCRbeta diversity at day 60 was traced, in some patients, to surviving recipient T cells and thymic progenitors.

Library preparation (for TCRbeta) was performed with unique molecular identifiers. MiXCR, run by TCRdb on the PCR reads, gives a single entry per CDR3 protein. The sample includes about 540,000 distinct CDR3 sequences, 27% of them seen just once. The chain uses TRBV12-3 or TRBV12-4 and TRBJ2-1; unclear D gene. The sample here was PBMCs, taken before TCRalphabeta/CD19-depleted stem cell transplant. This clonotype originated in a boy under two years old with Wiskott-Aldrich syndrome, due to receive a stem cell transplant. The chain's CDR3 is CASSSGPYEYNEQFF. Here the CDR3 DNA reads TGTGCCAGCAGTTCCGGACCCTATGAATACAATGAGCAGTTCTTC.